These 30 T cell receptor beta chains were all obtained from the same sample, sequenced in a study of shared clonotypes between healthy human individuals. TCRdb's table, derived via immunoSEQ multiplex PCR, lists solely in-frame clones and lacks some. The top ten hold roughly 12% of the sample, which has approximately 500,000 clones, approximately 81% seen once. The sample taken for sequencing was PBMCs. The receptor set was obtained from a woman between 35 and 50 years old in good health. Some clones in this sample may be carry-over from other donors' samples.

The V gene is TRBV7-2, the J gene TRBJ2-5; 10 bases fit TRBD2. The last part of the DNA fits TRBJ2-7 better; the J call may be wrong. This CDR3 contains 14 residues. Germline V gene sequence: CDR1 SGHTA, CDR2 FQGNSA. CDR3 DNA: TGTGCCAGCAGCTTTCGACTAGCGGGCTACGAGCAGTACTTC. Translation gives CASSFRLAGYEQYF.

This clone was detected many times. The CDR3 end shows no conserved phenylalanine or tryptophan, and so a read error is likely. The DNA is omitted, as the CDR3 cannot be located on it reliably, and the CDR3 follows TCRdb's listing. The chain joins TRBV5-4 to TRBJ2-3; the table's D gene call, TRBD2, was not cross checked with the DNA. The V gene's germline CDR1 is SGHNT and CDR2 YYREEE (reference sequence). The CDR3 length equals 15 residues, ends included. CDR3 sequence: CASSSPETLATGGDL.

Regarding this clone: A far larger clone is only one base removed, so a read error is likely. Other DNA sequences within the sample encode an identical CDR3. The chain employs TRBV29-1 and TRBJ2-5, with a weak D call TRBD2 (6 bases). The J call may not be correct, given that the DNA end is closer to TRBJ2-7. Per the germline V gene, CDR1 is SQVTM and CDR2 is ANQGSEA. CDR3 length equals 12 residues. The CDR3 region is CSVEEGPYEQYF. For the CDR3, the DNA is TGCAGCGTTGAGGAGGGGCCATACGAGCAGTACTTC.

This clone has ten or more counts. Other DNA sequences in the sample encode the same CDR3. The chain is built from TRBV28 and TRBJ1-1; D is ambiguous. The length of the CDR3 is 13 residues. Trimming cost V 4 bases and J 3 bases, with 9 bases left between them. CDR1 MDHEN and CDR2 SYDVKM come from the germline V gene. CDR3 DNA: TGTGCCAGCAGTTCCGGGTTTGACACTGAAGCTTTCTTT. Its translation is CASSSGFDTEAFF.

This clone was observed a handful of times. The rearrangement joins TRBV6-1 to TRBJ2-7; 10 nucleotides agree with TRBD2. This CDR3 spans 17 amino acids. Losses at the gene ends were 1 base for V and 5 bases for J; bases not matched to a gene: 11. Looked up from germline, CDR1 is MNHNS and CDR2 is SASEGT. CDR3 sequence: CASSEERGSGRGNEQYF. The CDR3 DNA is TGTGCCAGCAGTGAAGAAAGAGGGAGCGGGAGGGGGAACGAGCAGTACTTC.

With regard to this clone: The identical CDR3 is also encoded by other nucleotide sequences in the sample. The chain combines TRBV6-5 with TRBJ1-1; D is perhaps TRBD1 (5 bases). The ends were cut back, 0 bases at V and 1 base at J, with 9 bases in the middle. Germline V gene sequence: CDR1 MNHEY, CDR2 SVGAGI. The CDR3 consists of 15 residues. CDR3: CASSYSGQGNTEAFF. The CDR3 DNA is TGTGCCAGCAGTTACTCCGGCCAGGGGAACACTGAAGCTTTCTTT.

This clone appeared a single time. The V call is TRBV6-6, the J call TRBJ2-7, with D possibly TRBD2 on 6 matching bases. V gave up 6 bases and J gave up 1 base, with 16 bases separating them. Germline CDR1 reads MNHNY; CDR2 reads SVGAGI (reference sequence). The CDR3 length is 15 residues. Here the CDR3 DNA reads TGTGCCAGCAGCCCCGGGGAGGTTAAATCCTACGAGCAGTACTTC. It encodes CASSPGEVKSYEQYF.

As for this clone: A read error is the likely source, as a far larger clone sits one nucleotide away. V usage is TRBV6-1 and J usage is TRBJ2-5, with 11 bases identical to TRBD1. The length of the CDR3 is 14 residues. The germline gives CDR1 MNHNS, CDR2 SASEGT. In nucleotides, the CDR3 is TGTGCCAGCAGTACGGGGACAGGGGGAGAGACCCGGTACTTC. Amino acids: CASSTGTGGETRYF.

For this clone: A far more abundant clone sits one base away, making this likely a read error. The CDR3 spells CANSESGDYGYTF. Here the CDR3 DNA reads TGCGCCAACAGTGAGTCGGGGGACTATGGCTACACCTTC. The chain employs TRBV10-2 and TRBJ1-2; the D gene is possibly TRBD1 (5 bases). Germline-derived CDR1 and CDR2 are WSHSY and SAAADI. The CDR3 loop spans 13 amino acids.

CDR3 coding DNA: TGTGCCACCAGCACGGATGTAGGCGGGGGGGCCAAAAACATTCAGTACTTC. Encoded protein: CATSTDVGGGAKNIQYF. The V call is TRBV15, the J call TRBJ2-4; 8 nucleotides agree with TRBD2. CDR1 and CDR2 from the germline V gene are LNHNV and YYDKDF (reference sequence). There are 17 residues in the CDR3. The V and J ends lost 4 bases and 1 base, in that order; junction bases with no gene match: 9. The whole variable domain, filled in from reference TRBV15 and TRBJ2-4, reads DAMVIQNPRYQVTQFGKPVTLSCSQTLNHNVMYWYQQKSSQAPKLLFHYYDKDFNNEADTPDNFQSRRPNTSFCFLDIRSPGLGDTAMYLCATSTDVGGGAKNIQYFGAGTRLSVL.

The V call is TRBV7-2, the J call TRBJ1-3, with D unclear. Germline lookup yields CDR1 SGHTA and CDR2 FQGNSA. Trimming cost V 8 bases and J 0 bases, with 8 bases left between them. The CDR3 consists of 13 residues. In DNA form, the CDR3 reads TGTGCCAGCCAGACCTCCTCTGGAAACACCATATATTTT. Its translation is CASQTSSGNTIYF.

The CDR3 DNA reads TGTGCCAGCAGCTTAGCACGGGCGGCCTATGGCTACACCTTC. It specifies CASSLARAAYGYTF. The J gene is TRBJ1-2, the V gene TRBV11-2, with D hard to call. The germline V gene encodes CDR1 SGHAT and CDR2 FQNNGV. CDR3 length equals 14 residues. Deletions cut 1 base from V and 4 bases from J, with 10 bases between.

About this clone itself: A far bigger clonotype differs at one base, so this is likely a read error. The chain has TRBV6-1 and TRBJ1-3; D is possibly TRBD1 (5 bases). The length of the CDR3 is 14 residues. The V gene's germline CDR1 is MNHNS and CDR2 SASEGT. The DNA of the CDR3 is TGTGTCAGCAGTGAGTCCAGGGTCAGAAACACCATATATTTT. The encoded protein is CVSSESRVRNTIYF.

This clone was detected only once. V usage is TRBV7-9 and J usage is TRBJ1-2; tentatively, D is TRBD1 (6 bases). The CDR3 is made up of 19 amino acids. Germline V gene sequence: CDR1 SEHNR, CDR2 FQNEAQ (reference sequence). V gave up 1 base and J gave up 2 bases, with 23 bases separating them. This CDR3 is CASSLGGGTPNPFNYGYTF. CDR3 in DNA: TGTGCCAGCAGCTTAGGGGGCGGGACACCGAATCCTTTCAACTATGGCTACACCTTC.

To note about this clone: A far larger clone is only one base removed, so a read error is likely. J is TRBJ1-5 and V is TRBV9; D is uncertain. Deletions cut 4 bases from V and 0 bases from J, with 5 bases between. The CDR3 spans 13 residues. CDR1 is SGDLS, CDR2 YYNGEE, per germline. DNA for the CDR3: TGTGCCAGCAGCCCTGATAGCAATCAGCCCCAGCATTTT. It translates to CASSPDSNQPQHF.

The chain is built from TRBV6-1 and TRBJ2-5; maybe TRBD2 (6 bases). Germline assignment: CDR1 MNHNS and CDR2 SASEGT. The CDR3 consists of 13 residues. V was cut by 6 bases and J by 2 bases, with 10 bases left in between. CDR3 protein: CASRSSVQETQYF. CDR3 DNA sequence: TGTGCCAGCAGATCTAGCGTACAAGAGACCCAGTACTTC.

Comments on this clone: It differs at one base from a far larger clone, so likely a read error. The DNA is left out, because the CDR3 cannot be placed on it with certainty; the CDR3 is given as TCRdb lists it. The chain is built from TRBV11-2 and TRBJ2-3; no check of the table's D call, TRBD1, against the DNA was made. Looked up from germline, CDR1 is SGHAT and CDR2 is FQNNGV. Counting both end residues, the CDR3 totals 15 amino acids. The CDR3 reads CASRFGTGAADTRYF.

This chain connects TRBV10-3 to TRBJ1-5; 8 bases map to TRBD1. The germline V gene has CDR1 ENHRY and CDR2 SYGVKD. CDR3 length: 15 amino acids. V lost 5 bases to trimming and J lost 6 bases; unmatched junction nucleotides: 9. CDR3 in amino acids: CAISQTGGSGQPQHF. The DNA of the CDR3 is TGTGCCATCAGTCAAACAGGGGGGTCGGGTCAGCCCCAGCATTTT.

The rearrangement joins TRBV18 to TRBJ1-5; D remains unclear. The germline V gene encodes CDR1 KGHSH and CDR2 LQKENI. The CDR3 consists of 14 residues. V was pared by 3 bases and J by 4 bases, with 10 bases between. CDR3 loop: CASSPSPGNQPQHF. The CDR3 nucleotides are TGTGCCAGCTCACCCTCGCCAGGAAATCAGCCCCAGCATTTT.

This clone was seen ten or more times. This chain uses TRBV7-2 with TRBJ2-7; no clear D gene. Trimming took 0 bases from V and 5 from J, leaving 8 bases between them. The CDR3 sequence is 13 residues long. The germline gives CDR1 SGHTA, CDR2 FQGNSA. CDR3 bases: TGTGCCAGCAGCTTAGCGAATTCGGACGAGCAGTACTTC. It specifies CASSLANSDEQYF.

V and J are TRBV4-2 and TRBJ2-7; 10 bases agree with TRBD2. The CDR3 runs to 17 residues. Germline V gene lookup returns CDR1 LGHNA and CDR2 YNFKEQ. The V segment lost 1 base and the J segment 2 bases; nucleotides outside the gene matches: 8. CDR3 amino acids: CASSQVFASGSPYEQYF. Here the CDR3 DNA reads TGTGCCAGCAGCCAAGTTTTTGCTAGCGGGAGCCCCTACGAGCAGTACTTC.

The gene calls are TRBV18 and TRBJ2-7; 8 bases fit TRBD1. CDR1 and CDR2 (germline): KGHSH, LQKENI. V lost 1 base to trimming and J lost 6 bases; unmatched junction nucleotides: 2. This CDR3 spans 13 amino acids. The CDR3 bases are TGTGCCAGCTCACCACTCGACAGGGGCGAGCAGTACTTC. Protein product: CASSPLDRGEQYF.

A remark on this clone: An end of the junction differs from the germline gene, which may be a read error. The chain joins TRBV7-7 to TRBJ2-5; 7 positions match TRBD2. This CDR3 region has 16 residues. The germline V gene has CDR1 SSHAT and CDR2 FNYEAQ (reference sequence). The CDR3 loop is CASSPGRSVGGETQYF. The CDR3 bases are TGTGCTAGCAGCCCAGGAAGGTCGGTGGGGGGGGAGACCCAGTACTTC.

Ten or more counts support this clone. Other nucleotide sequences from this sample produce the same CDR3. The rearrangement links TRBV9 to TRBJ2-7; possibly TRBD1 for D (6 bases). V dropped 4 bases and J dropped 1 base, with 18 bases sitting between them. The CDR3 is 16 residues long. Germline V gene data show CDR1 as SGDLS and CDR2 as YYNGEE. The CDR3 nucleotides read TGTGCCAGCAGCCCAGAGCCGGGACATTTTTCCTACGAGCAGTACTTC. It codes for CASSPEPGHFSYEQYF.

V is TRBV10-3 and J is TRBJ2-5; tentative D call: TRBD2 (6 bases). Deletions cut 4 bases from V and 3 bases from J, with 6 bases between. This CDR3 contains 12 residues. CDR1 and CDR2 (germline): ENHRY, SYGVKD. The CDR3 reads CAISGGEETQYF. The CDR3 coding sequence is TGTGCCATCAGTGGGGGGGAAGAGACCCAGTACTTC.

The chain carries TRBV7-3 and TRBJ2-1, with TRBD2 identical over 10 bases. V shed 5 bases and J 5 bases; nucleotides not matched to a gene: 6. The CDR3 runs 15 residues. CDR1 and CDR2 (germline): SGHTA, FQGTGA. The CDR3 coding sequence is TGTGCCAGCAGCCCCTCTAGCGGGAGCCACAATGAGCAGTTCTTC. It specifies CASSPSSGSHNEQFF.

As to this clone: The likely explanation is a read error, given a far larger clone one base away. CDR3 residues: CASSLTSGRDYYEQYF. Written as DNA, the CDR3 is TGTGCCAGCAGCTTAACCTCCGGGAGGGATTACTACGAGCAGTACTTC. The chain has TRBV13 and TRBJ2-7, with 8 bases identical to TRBD2. V shed 2 bases, J shed 3 bases, and the junction held 9 bases outside the gene matches. Germline CDR1 is PRHDT and CDR2 is FYEKMQ (reference sequence). This CDR3 region has 16 residues.

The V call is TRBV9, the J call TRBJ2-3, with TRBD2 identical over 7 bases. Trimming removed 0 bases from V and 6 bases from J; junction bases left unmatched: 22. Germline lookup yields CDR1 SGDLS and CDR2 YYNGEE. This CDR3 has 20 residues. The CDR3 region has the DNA TGTGCCAGCAGCGTAGCGGGGGGTGGGGCTCAGCGGCCCCACCTGGATACGCAGTATTTT. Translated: CASSVAGGGAQRPHLDTQYF.

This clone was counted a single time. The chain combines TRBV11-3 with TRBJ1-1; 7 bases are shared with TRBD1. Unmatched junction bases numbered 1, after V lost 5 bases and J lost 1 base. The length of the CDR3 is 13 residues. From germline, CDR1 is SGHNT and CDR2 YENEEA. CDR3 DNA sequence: TGTGCCAGCAGCCGACAGGGGAACACTGAAGCTTTCTTT. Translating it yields CASSRQGNTEAFF. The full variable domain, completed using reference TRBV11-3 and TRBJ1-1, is EAGVVQSPRYKIIEKKQPVAFWCNPISGHNTLYWYLQNLGQGPELLIRYENEEAVDDSQLPKDRFSAERLKGVDSTLKIQPAELGDSAVYLCASSRQGNTEAFFGQGTRLTVV.

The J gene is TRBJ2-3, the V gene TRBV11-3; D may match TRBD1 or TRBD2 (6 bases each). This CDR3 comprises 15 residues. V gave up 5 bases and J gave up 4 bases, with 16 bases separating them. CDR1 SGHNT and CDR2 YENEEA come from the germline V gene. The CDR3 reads CASSEGGNRADTQYF. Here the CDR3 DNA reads TGTGCCAGCAGCGAGGGGGGAAACAGGGCAGATACGCAGTATTTT.